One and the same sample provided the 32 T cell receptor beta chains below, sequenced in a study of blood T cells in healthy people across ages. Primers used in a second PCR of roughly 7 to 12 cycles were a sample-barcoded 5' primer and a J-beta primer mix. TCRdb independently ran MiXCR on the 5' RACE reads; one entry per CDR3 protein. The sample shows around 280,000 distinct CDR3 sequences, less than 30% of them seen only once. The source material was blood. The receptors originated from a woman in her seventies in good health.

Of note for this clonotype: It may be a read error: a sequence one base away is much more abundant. DNA for the CDR3: TGTGCCAGCAGTTACCCTACCGGGAGTGAGGATACGCAGTATTTT. It translates to CASSYPTGSEDTQYF. V is TRBV6-6 and J is TRBJ2-3, with a tentative D call TRBD2 (6 bases). CDR1 is MNHNY and CDR2 is SVGAGI in the germline V gene (reference sequence). Trimming removed 2 bases from V and 6 bases from J, with 15 bases in between. This CDR3 is built from 15 residues.

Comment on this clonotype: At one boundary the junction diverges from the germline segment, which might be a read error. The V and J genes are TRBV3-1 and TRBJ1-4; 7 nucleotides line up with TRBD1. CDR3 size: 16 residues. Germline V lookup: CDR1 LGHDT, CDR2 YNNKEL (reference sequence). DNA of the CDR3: TGTGCCAGCAGCCGGAGACAGGGAGGTACTAATGAAAAACCGTTTTTT. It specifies CASSRRQGGTNEKPFF.

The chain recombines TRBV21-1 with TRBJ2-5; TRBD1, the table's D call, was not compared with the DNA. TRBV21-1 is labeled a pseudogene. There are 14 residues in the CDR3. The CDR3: CASSSWTGRETQYF. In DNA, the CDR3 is TGTGCCAGCAGCTCCTGGACAGGGAGGGAGACCCAGTACTTC.

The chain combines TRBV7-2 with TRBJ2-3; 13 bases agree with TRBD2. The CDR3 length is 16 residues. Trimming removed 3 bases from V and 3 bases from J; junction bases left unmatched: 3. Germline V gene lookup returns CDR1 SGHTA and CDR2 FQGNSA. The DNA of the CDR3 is TGTGCCAGCAGCTTTGGGACTAGCGGGGAGACAGATACGCAGTATTTT. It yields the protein CASSFGTSGETDTQYF.

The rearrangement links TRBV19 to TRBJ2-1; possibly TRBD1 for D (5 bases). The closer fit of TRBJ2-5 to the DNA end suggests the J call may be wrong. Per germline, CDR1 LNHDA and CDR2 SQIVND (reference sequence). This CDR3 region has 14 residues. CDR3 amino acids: CASSSQGRLETQYF. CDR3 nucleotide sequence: TGTGCCAGTAGTTCCCAGGGCAGATTAGAGACCCAGTACTTC.

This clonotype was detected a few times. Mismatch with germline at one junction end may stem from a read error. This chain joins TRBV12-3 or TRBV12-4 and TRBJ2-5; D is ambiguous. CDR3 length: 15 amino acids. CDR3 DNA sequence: TGTGCCGGCAGTCAAAAAGTGGGTCGGAAAGAGACCCAGTACTTC. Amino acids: CAGSQKVGRKETQYF.

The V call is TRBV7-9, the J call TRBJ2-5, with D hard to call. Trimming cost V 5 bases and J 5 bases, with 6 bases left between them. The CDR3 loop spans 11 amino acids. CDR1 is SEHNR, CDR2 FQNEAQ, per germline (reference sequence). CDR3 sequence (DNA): TGTGCCAGCAGCACGTCGGAGACCCAGTACTTC. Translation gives CASSTSETQYF.

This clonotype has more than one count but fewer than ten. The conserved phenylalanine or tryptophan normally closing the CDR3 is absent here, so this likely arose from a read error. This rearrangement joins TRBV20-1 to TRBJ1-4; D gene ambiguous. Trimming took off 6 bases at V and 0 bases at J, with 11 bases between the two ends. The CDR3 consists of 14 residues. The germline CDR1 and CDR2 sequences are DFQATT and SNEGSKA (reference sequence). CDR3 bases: TGCAGTGCCCTGCAGCGGGCAACTAATGAAAAACTGTTTTCT. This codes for CSALQRATNEKLFS.

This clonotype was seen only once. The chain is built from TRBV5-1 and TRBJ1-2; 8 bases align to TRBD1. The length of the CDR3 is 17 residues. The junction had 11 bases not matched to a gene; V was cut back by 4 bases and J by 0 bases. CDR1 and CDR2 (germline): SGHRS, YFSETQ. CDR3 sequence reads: CASSPETGALANYGYTF. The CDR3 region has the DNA TGCGCCAGCAGCCCCGAGACAGGGGCGCTTGCTAACTATGGCTACACCTTC.

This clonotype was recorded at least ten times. CDR3 loop: CASCPGTSDEQFF. The CDR3 region has the DNA TGTGCCAGCTGCCCCGGGACTAGCGATGAGCAGTTCTTC. The gene calls are TRBV18 and TRBJ2-1; 10 bases fit TRBD2. CDR3 length: 13 residues. V was pared by 7 bases and J by 8 bases, with 5 bases of the junction left unmatched. Germline V gene sequence: CDR1 KGHSH, CDR2 LQKENI.

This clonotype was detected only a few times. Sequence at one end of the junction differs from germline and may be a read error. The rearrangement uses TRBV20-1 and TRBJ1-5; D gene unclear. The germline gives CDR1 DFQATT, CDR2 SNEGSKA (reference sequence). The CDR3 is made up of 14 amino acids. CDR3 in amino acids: CSARVLAGNQPRHF. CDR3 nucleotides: TGCAGTGCTAGAGTCCTCGCGGGCAATCAGCCCCGGCATTTT.

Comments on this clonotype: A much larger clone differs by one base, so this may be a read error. The CDR3 DNA reads TGTGCCGGCAGCTCTAAGACTAGCGGGGGCCTAATGCGAGTGGAGCAGTTCTTC. This translates into CAGSSKTSGGLMRVEQFF. The chain has TRBV7-2 and TRBJ2-5; 12 bases fit TRBD2. The assigned J gene may be wrong: the sequence end matches TRBJ2-1 better. The CDR3 is 18 amino acids. The V gene's germline CDR1 is SGHTA and CDR2 FQGNSA.

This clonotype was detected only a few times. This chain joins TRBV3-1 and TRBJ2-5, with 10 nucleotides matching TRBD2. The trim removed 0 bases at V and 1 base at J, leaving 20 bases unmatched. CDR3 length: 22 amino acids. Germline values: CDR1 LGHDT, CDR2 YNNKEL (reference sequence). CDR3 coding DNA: TGTGCCAGCAGCCAAGAAATGGGGGGCCGAGGACTAGCGGCCCAAGTCCAAGAGACCCAGTACTTC. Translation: CASSQEMGGRGLAAQVQETQYF.

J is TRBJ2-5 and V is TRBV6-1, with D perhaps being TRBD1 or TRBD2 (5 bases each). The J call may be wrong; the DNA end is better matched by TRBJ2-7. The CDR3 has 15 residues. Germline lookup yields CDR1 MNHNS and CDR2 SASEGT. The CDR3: CASSERGGSAGEQYF. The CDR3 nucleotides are TGTGCCAGCAGTGAACGTGGGGGATCTGCCGGCGAGCAGTACTTC.

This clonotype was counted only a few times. The CDR3 sequence: CASSPNRGESYNSPLHF. The CDR3 DNA follows: TGTGCCAGCAGTCCAAACCGGGGGGAGTCCTATAATTCACCCCTCCACTTT. The chain links TRBV27 to TRBJ1-6; possibly TRBD1 for D (5 bases). The CDR3 runs to 17 residues. Germline V gene lookup returns CDR1 MNHEY and CDR2 SMNVEV (reference sequence). V lost 5 bases, J lost 1 base, and 15 bases lay in between.

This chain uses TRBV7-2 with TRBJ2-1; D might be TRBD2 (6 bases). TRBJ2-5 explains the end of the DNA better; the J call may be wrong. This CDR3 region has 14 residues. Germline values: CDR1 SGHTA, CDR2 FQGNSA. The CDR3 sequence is CASSLSWGDETQYF. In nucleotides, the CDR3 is TGTGCCAGCAGCTTATCGTGGGGGGATGAGACCCAGTACTTC.

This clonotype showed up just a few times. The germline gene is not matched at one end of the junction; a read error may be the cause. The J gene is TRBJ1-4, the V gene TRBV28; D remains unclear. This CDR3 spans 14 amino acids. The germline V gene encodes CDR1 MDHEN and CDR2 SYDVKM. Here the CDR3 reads CASRLFGTNEKLFF. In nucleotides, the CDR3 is TGTGCCAGCAGATTATTCGGGACTAATGAAAAACTGTTTTTT. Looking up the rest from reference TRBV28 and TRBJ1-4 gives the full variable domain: DVKVTQSSRYLVKRTGEKVFLECVQDMDHENMFWYRQDPGLGLRLIYFSYDVKMKEKGDIPEGYSVSREKKERFSLILESASTNQTSMYLCASRLFGTNEKLFFGSGTQLSVL.

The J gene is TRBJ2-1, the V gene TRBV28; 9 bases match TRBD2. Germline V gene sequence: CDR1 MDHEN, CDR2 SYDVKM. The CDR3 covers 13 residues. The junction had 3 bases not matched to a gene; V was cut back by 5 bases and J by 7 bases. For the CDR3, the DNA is TGTGCCAGCAGTGTTAGCGGGAGTAATGAGCAGTTCTTC. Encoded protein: CASSVSGSNEQFF.

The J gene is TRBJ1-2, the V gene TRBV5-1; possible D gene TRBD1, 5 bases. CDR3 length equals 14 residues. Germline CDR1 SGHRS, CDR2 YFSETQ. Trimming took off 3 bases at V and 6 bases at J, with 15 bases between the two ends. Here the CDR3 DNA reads TGCGCCAGCAGCTATGGGGCACTCGGTGATGGCTACACCTTC. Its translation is CASSYGALGDGYTF.

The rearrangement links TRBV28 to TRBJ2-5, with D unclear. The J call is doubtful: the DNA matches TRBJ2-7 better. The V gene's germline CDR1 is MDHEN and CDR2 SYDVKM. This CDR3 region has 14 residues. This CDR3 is CASGPGGLTYEQYF. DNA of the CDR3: TGTGCCAGCGGCCCGGGCGGCCTTACCTACGAGCAGTACTTC.

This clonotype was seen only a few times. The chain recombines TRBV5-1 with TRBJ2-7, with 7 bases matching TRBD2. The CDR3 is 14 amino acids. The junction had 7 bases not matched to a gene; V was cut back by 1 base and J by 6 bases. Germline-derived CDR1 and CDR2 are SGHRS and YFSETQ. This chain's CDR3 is CASSLSAGVSEQYF. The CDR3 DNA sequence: TGCGCCAGCAGCTTGTCGGCGGGAGTATCCGAGCAGTACTTC.

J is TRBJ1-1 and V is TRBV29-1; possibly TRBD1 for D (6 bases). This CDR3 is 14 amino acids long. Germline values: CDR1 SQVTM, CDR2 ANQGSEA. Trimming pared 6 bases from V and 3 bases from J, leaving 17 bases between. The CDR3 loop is CSVSRTESDTEAFF. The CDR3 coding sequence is TGCAGCGTCAGCCGGACAGAGTCGGACACTGAAGCTTTCTTT.

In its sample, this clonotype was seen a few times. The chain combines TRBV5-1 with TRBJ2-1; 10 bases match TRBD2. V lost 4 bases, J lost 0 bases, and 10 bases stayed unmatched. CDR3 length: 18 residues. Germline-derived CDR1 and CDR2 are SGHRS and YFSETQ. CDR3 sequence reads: CASSGGLAGVFSYNEQFF. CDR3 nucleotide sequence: TGCGCCAGCAGCGGGGGGCTAGCGGGAGTCTTCTCCTACAATGAGCAGTTCTTC.

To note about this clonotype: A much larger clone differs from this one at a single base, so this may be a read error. CDR3: CAGSLRLAGVNEQFF. As DNA, the CDR3 is TGTGCCGGCAGCTTGAGACTAGCGGGAGTTAATGAGCAGTTCTTC. This chain links TRBV7-3 with TRBJ2-1; 12 bases map to TRBD2. This CDR3 region has 15 residues. Germline CDR1 is SGHTA and CDR2 is FQGTGA.

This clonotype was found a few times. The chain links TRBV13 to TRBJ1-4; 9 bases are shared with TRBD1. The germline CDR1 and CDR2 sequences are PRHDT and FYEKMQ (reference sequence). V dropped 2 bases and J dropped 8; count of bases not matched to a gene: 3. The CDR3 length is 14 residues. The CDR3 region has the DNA TGTGCCAGCAGCTTAAGGACAGGGGCGGAAAAACTGTTTTTT. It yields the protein CASSLRTGAEKLFF. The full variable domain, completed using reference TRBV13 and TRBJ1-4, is AAGVIQSPRHLIKEKRETATLKCYPIPRHDTVYWYQQGPGQDPQFLISFYEKMQSDKGSIPDRFSAQQFSDYHSELNMSSLELGDSALYFCASSLRTGAEKLFFGSGTQLSVL.

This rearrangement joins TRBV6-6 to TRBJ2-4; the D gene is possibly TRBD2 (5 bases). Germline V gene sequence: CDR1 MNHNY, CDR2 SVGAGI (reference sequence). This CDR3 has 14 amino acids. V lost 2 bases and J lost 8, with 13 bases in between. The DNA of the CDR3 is TGTGCCAGCAGTTACGCGACTATAGAGGACATTCAGTACTTC. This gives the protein CASSYATIEDIQYF.

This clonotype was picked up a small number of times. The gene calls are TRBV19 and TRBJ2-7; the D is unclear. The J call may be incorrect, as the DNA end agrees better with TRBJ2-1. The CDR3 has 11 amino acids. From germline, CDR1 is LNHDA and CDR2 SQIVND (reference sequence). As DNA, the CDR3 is TGTGCCAGTAGTTTTATCAATGAGCAGTTCTTC. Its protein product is CASSFINEQFF.

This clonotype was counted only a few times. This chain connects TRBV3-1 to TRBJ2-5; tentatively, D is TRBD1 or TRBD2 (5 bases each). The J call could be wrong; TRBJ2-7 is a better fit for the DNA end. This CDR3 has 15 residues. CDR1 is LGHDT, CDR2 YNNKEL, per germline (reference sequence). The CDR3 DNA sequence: TGTGCCAGCAGTCCTGGGACCACCCGGTTCTACGAGCAGTACTTC. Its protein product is CASSPGTTRFYEQYF.

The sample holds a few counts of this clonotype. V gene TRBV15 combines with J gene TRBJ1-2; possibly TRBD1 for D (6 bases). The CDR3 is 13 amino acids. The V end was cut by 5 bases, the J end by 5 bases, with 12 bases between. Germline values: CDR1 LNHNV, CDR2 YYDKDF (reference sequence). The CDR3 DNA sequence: TGTGCCACCAGCCAGGGGCGGTATTATGGCTACACCTTC. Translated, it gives CATSQGRYYGYTF.

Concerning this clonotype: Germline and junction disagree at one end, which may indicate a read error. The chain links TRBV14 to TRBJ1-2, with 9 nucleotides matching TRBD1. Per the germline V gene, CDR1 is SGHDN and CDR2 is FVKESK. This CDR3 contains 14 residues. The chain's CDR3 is CASSFPGQGSGYTF. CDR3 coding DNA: TGCGCCAGCAGCTTTCCGGGACAGGGATCTGGCTACACCTTC.

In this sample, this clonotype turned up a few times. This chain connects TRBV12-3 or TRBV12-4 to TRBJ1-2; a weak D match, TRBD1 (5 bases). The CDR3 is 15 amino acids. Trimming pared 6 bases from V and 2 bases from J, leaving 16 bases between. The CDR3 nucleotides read TGTGCCAGCAGCCTCGACGGGGGAGTAAACTATGGCTACACCTTC. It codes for CASSLDGGVNYGYTF.

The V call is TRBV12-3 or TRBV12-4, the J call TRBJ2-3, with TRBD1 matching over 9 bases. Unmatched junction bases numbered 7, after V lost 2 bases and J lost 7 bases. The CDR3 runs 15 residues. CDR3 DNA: TGTGCCAGCAGTTTATACAGGGACAGGGTTAATACGCAGTATTTT. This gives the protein CASSLYRDRVNTQYF.